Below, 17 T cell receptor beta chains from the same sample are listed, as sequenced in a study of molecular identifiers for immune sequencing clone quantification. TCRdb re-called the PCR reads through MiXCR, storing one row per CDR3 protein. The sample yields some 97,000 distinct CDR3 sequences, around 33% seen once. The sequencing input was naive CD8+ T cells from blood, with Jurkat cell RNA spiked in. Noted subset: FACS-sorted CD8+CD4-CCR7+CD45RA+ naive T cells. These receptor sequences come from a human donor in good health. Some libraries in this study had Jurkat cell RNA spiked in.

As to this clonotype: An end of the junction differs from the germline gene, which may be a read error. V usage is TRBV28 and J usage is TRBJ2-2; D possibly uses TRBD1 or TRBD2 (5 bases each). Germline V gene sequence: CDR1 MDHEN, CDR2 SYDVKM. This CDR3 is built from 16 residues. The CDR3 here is CASRVRTYANTGELLF. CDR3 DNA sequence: TGTGCCAGCAGGGTACGGACATACGCGAACACCGGGGAGCTGTTATTT.

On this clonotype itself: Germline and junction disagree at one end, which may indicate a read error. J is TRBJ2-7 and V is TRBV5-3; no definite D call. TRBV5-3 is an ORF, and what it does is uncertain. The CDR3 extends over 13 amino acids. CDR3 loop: CASSLVPSYEQYF. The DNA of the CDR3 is TGTGCCAGCAGCTTGGTCCCTTCATACGAGCAGTACTTC.

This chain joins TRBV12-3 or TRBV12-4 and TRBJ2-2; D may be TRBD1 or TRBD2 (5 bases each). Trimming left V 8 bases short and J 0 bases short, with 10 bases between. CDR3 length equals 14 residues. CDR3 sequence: CASGDRSNTGELFF. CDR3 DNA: TGTGCCAGCGGGGACCGTTCGAACACCGGGGAGCTGTTTTTT.

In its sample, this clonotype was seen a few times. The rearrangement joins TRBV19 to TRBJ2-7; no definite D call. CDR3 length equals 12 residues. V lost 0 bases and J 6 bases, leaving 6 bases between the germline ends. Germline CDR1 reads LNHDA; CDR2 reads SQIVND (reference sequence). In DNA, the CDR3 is TGTGCCAGTAGTATAGATCCCCGCGAGCAGTACTTC. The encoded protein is CASSIDPREQYF.

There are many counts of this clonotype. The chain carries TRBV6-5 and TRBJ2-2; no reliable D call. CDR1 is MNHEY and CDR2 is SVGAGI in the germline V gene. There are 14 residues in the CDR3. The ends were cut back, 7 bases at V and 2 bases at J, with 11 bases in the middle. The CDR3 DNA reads TGTGCCAGCAAAGTAGTTCCAAACACCGGGGAGCTGTTTTTT. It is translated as CASKVVPNTGELFF.

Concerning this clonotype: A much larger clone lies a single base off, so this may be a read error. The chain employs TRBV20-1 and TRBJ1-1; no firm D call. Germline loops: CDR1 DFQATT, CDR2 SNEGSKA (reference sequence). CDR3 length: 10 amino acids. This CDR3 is CRARVRGAFF. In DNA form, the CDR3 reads TGCAGAGCTAGAGTCCGCGGGGCTTTCTTT.

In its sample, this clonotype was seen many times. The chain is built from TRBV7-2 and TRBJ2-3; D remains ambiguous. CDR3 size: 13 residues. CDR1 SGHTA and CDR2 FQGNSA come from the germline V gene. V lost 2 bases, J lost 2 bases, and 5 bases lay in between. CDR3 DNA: TGTGCCAGCAGCTTAATTACCACAGATACGCAGTATTTT. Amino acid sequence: CASSLITTDTQYF. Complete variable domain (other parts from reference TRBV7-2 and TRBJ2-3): GAGVSQSPSNKVTEKGKDVELRCDPISGHTALYWYRQSLGQGLEFLIYFQGNSAPDKSGLPSDRFSAERTGGSVSTLTIQRTQQEDSAVYLCASSLITTDTQYFGPGTRLTVL.

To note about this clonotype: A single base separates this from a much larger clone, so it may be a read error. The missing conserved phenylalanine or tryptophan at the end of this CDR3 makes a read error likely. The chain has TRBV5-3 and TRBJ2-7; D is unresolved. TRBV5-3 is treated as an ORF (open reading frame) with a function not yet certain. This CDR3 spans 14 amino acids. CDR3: CASSLAAKSYEQYY. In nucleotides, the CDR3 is TGTGCCAGCAGCTTGGCCGCCAAGTCCTACGAGCAGTACTAC.

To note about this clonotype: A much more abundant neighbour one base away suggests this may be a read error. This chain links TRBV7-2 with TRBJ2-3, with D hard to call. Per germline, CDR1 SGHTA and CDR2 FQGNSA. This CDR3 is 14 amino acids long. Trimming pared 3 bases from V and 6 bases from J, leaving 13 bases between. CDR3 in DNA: TGTGCCAGCAGCTTTGACCCCAGGCTGGATACGCAGTATTTT. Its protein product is CASSFDPRLDTQYF. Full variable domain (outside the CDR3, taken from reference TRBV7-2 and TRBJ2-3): GAGVSQSPSNKVTEKGKDVELRCDPISGHTALYWYRQSLGQGLEFLIYFQGNSAPDKSGLPSDRFSAERTGGSVSTLTIQRTQQEDSAVYLCASSFDPRLDTQYFGPGTRLTVL.

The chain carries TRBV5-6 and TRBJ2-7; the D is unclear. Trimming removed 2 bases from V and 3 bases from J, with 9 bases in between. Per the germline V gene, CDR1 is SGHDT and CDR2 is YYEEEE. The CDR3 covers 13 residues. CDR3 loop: CASSFGVGYEQYF. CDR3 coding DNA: TGTGCCAGCAGCTTTGGGGTGGGCTACGAGCAGTACTTC.

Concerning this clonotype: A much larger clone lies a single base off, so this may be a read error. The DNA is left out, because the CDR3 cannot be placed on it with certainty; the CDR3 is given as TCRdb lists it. This chain's CDR3 is CASSFATGTSRADLQETQNF. The chain has TRBV28 and TRBJ2-5; the table calls TRBD2, which could not be checked here. The CDR3 adds up to 20 amino acids, both ends counted. The V gene's germline CDR1 is MDHEN and CDR2 SYDVKM.

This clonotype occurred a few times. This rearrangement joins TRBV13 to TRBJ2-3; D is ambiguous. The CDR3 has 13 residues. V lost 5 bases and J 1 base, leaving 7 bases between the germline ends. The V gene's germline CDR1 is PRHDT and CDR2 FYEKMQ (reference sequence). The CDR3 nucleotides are TGTGCCAGCAGCCCCGAGGGCACAGATACGCAGTATTTT. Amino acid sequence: CASSPEGTDTQYF.

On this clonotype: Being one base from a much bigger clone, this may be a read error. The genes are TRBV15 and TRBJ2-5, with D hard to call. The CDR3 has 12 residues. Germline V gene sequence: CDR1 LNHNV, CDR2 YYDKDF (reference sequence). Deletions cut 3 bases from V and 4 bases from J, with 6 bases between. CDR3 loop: CATSSHRETQYF. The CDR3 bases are TGTGCCACCAGCAGCCACAGAGAGACCCAGTACTTC.

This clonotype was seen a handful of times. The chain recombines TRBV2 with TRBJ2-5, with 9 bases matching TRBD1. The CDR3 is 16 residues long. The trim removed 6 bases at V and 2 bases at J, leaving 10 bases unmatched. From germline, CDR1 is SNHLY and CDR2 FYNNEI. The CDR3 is CASREGQGLVQETQYF. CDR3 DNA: TGTGCCAGCAGGGAGGGACAGGGACTGGTTCAAGAGACCCAGTACTTC.

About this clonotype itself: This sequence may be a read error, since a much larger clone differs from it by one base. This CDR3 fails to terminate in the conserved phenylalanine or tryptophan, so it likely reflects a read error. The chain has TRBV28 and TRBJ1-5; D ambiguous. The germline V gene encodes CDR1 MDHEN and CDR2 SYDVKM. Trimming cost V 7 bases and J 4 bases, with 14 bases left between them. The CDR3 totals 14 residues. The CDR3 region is CASTQSPGNQPQHL. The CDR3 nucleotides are TGTGCCAGCACCCAATCCCCGGGTAATCAGCCCCAGCATCTT.

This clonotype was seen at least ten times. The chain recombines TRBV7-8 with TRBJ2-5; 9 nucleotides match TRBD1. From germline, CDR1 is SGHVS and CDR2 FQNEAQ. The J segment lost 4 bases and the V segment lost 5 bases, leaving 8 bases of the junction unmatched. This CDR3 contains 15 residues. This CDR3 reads CASSTETGGLETQYF. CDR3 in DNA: TGTGCCAGCAGCACGGAGACAGGGGGTTTAGAGACCCAGTACTTC. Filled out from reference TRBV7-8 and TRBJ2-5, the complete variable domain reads GAGVSQSPRYKVAKRGQDVALRCDPISGHVSLFWYQQALGQGPEFLTYFQNEAQLDKSGLPSDRFFAERPEGSVSTLKIQRTQQEDSAVYLCASSTETGGLETQYFGPGTRLLVL.

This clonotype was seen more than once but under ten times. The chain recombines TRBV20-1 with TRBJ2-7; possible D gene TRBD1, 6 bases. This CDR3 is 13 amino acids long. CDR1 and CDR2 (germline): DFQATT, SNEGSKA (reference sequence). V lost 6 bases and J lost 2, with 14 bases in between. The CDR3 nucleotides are TGCAGTGCGGGCACAGGGCAGACCTACGAGCAGTACTTC. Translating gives CSAGTGQTYEQYF.